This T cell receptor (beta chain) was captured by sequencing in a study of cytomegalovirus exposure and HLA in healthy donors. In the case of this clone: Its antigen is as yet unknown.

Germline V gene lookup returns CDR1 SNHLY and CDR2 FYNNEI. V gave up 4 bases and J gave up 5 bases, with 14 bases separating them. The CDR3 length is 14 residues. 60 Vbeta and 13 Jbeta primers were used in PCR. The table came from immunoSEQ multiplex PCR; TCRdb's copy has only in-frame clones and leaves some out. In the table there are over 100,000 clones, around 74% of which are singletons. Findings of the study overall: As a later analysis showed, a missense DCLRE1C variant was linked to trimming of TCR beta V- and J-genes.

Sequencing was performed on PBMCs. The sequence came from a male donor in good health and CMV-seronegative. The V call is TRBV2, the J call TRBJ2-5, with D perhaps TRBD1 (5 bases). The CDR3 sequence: CASSADRTRETQYF. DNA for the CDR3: TGTGCCAGCAGTGCCGACAGAACGAGGGAGACCCAGTACTTC.